What follows are 31 T cell receptor beta chains derived from one specimen sequenced in a study of molecular identifiers for immune sequencing clone quantification. TCRdb re-analysed the PCR reads in MiXCR, keeping a single row per CDR3 protein. Of roughly 630,000 distinct CDR3 sequences in the sample, about 25% are singletons; the top ten hold roughly 0.83%. Sequencing input: naive CD8+ T cells from blood, with Jurkat cell RNA spiked in. Sample subset: FACS-sorted CD8+CD4-CCR7+CD45RA+ naive T cells. Every receptor here comes from a human donor in good health. Some libraries in this study had Jurkat cell RNA spiked in.

This clonotype was seen repeatedly, ten times or more. V and J are TRBV7-6 and TRBJ2-1; perhaps TRBD2 as D (5 bases). The germline CDR1 and CDR2 sequences are SGHVS and FNYEAQ. V lost 5 bases and J 3 bases, leaving 11 bases between the germline ends. This CDR3 spans 14 amino acids. The CDR3 here is CASSPPGNYNEQFF. As DNA, the CDR3 is TGTGCCAGCAGCCCCCCCGGGAACTACAATGAGCAGTTCTTC.

This clonotype was recorded a few times. At one end, the junction sequence differs from germline, possibly due to a read error. The rearrangement uses TRBV28 and TRBJ1-1; D not resolved. This CDR3 region has 14 residues. The V gene's germline CDR1 is MDHEN and CDR2 SYDVKM. CDR3: CASSFRGGSTKAFF. CDR3 bases: TGTGCCAGCAGTTTCCGTGGCGGGAGCACTAAAGCTTTCTTT.

This clonotype was recorded many times. The chain has TRBV20-1 and TRBJ2-3; 8 bases are a match to TRBD1. CDR3 length: 16 amino acids. Germline trimming cut 6 bases from V and 2 bases from J; bases unmatched to any gene: 13. Germline V gene lookup returns CDR1 DFQATT and CDR2 SNEGSKA (reference sequence). This CDR3 reads CSAGAIGTGVTDTQYF. The CDR3 DNA sequence: TGCAGTGCGGGGGCGATCGGGACAGGCGTCACAGATACGCAGTATTTT.

This clonotype came up a few times. The genes are TRBV19 and TRBJ2-3, with a weak D call TRBD1 (5 bases). CDR1 and CDR2 (germline): LNHDA, SQIVND (reference sequence). The V end lost 7 bases, the J end lost 3 bases, and 11 bases lay between the germline ends. The CDR3 has 13 amino acids. The chain's CDR3 is CASINRLTDTQYF. CDR3 DNA: TGTGCCAGTATTAACAGGTTAACAGATACGCAGTATTTT.

The chain couples TRBV3-1 to TRBJ2-2; tentatively, D is TRBD2 (5 bases). V gave up 4 bases and J gave up 4 bases, with 16 bases separating them. Germline CDR1 and CDR2: LGHDT and YNNKEL (reference sequence). The CDR3 loop spans 16 amino acids. The CDR3 is CASSPYGELGTGELFF. Here the CDR3 DNA reads TGTGCCAGCAGCCCATACGGGGAGTTGGGCACCGGGGAGCTGTTTTTT.

The V gene is TRBV20-1, the J gene TRBJ2-7, with 7 bases identical to TRBD1. J gave up 3 bases and V 3 bases, and 8 bases lay outside the gene matches. The CDR3 runs 14 residues. The germline V gene encodes CDR1 DFQATT and CDR2 SNEGSKA (reference sequence). The CDR3 region has the DNA TGCAGTGCTAGGGACCGGGACAGACTCTACGAGCAGTACTTC. It encodes CSARDRDRLYEQYF.

This clonotype has only a few counts. V gene TRBV6-6 combines with J gene TRBJ1-4; 9 bases match TRBD1. Germline CDR1 MNHNY, CDR2 SVGAGI (reference sequence). This CDR3 has 14 residues. The V gene end was trimmed by 4 bases and the J gene end by 6 bases; junction bases not matched to a gene: 3. CDR3 in DNA: TGTGCCAGCAGTTCGACAGGGGGGGATGAAAAACTGTTTTTT. Residues: CASSSTGGDEKLFF.

Points on this clonotype: The junction does not match germline at one end; this may be a read error. This rearrangement joins TRBV2 to TRBJ2-7, with 10 bases matching TRBD1. Germline V CDR1 and CDR2: SNHLY, FYNNEI. The CDR3 loop spans 16 amino acids. CDR3 in amino acids: CASSEWKTGGRYEQNF. CDR3 in DNA: TGTGCCAGCAGTGAATGGAAGACAGGGGGCCGCTACGAGCAGAACTTC.

A remark on this clonotype: A much larger clonotype is one base distant, so this may be a read error. As the CDR3 is not closed by the conserved phenylalanine or tryptophan, this likely results from a read error. The V gene is TRBV29-1, the J gene TRBJ1-6, with a tentative D call TRBD1 (6 bases). The CDR3 runs to 13 residues. Trimming cost V 5 bases and J 9 bases, with 14 bases left between them. Per the germline V gene, CDR1 is SQVTM and CDR2 is ANQGSEA. In nucleotides, the CDR3 is TGCAGCGTTTCGGACAGATCAGGTTCACCCCTCCACTAT. Its protein product is CSVSDRSGSPLHY.

This clonotype was detected ten times or more. The V and J genes are TRBV27 and TRBJ2-3; the D gene is possibly TRBD1 (6 bases). The CDR3 runs 15 residues. The germline V gene encodes CDR1 MNHEY and CDR2 SMNVEV (reference sequence). Trimming removed 3 bases from V and 0 bases from J, with 10 bases in between. For the CDR3, the DNA is TGTGCCAGCAGTTTTTGGGGGCAAAGCACAGATACGCAGTATTTT. Translated: CASSFWGQSTDTQYF.

This clonotype came up many times. The V call is TRBV20-1, the J call TRBJ2-7; D unresolved. The CDR3 loop spans 15 amino acids. Germline CDR1 reads DFQATT; CDR2 reads SNEGSKA (reference sequence). Trimming left V 0 bases short and J 2 bases short, with 14 bases between. The CDR3 reads CSARDRGSGTYEQYF. As DNA, the CDR3 is TGCAGTGCTAGAGATCGAGGCTCGGGTACCTACGAGCAGTACTTC.

This clonotype showed up just a few times. The chain carries TRBV15 and TRBJ2-1, with D maybe TRBD2 (5 bases). V was pared by 1 base and J by 7 bases, with 8 bases between. This CDR3 is built from 13 residues. Germline V gene data show CDR1 as LNHNV and CDR2 as YYDKDF (reference sequence). The CDR3 region is CATSRARGNEQFF. Here the CDR3 DNA reads TGTGCCACCAGCAGAGCCCGCGGGAATGAGCAGTTCTTC. The full variable domain, rest sourced from reference TRBV15 and TRBJ2-1, is DAMVIQNPRYQVTQFGKPVTLSCSQTLNHNVMYWYQQKSSQAPKLLFHYYDKDFNNEADTPDNFQSRRPNTSFCFLDIRSPGLGDTAMYLCATSRARGNEQFFGPGTRLTVL.

This clonotype appeared a few times. The J gene is TRBJ1-2, the V gene TRBV4-2; D call uncertain. Germline V CDR1 and CDR2: LGHNA, YNFKEQ. The CDR3 loop spans 14 amino acids. V was pared by 0 bases and J by 4 bases, with 9 bases between. The chain's CDR3 is CASSQDKGGYGYTF. CDR3 nucleotides: TGTGCCAGCAGCCAAGATAAGGGCGGCTATGGCTACACCTTC.

This clonotype was seen a few times. This chain uses TRBV3-1 with TRBJ2-3; 9 bases map to TRBD2. The junction had 14 bases not matched to a gene; V was cut back by 3 bases and J by 4 bases. Germline V gives CDR1 LGHDT, CDR2 YNNKEL (reference sequence). The CDR3 has 18 residues. CDR3 bases: TGTGCCAGCAGCCACGAGTTAACCGGACTAGCGATGGCAGATACGCAGTATTTT. This sequence encodes CASSHELTGLAMADTQYF.

As regards this clonotype: A much larger clone differs from this one at a single base, so this may be a read error. This rearrangement joins TRBV4-2 to TRBJ2-7; D is undetermined. The CDR3 spans 15 residues. Per the germline V gene, CDR1 is LGHNA and CDR2 is YNFKEQ. Deletions cut 4 bases from V and 5 bases from J, with 18 bases between. In DNA form, the CDR3 reads TGTGCCAGCAGCCCGTGGTCAGGTGCCCCCAACGAGCAGTACTTC. It encodes CASSPWSGAPNEQYF.

This rearrangement joins TRBV24-1 to TRBJ2-1; tentatively, D is TRBD2 (5 bases). Germline values: CDR1 KGHDR, CDR2 SFDVKD. CDR3 length: 15 residues. V shed 5 bases and J shed 8 bases, with 18 bases lying between them. The CDR3 loop reads CATSASGILGYEQFF. CDR3 bases: TGTGCCACCAGTGCATCCGGGATTCTCGGGTATGAGCAGTTCTTC.

Notes on this clonotype: This sequence may be a read error, since a much larger clone differs from it by one base. V is TRBV6-2 or TRBV6-3 and J is TRBJ1-1; D gene uncertain. CDR1 is MNHEY and CDR2 is SVGEGT in the germline V gene. This CDR3 is 14 amino acids long. The CDR3 spells CTSSYVLGRTEAFF. Here the CDR3 DNA reads TGTACCAGCAGTTACGTTCTGGGTCGGACTGAAGCTTTCTTT.

Points on this clonotype: Its ends do not fully match the called genes, so a read error is possible. CDR3 loop: CASSHYQGIYGCTF. CDR3 DNA: TGTGCCAGCAGCCACTACCAGGGAATCTATGGCTGCACCTTC. The rearrangement uses TRBV7-2 and TRBJ1-2; D may be TRBD1 (5 bases). Germline V lookup: CDR1 SGHTA, CDR2 FQGNSA. This CDR3 has 14 residues.

This clonotype has just a few counts. The chain is built from TRBV7-9 and TRBJ1-4; tentative D call: TRBD1 (5 bases). The V gene lost 3 bases and the J gene lost 7 bases, with 6 bases spanning the gap. The germline V gene encodes CDR1 SEHNR and CDR2 FQNEAQ (reference sequence). The CDR3 runs to 12 residues. The CDR3 region is CASSFGGEKLFF. In DNA form, the CDR3 reads TGTGCCAGCAGCTTCGGGGGTGAAAAACTGTTTTTT.

This clonotype was found many times. The chain uses TRBV7-9 and TRBJ1-4; TRBD1 is a possible D gene (5 bases). CDR3 length equals 15 residues. CDR1 is SEHNR, CDR2 FQNEAQ, per germline (reference sequence). V was cut by 2 bases and J by 0 bases, with 7 bases left in between. The DNA of the CDR3 is TGTGCCAGCAGCTTAACGACAGCAACTAATGAAAAACTGTTTTTT. Protein: CASSLTTATNEKLFF.

This clonotype has more than one count but fewer than ten. This sequence joins TRBV19 and TRBJ1-5; a weak D match, TRBD1 (5 bases). The V gene lost 3 bases and the J gene lost 6 bases, with 9 bases spanning the gap. The CDR3 spans 13 residues. Germline values: CDR1 LNHDA, CDR2 SQIVND (reference sequence). The CDR3 bases are TGTGCCAGTAGTATGGGAGGGGTTCAGCCCCAGCATTTT. This encodes CASSMGGVQPQHF.

The sample holds a few counts of this clonotype. The V gene is TRBV19, the J gene TRBJ2-7; TRBD1 matches at 10 bases. CDR1 is LNHDA and CDR2 is SQIVND in the germline V gene (reference sequence). The ends lost 5 bases at V and 8 bases at J; junction bases unmatched: 12. CDR3 length: 15 residues. Written as DNA, the CDR3 is TGTGCCAGTAGTCTAGCACAGACAGGGGGCGAGAAGCAGTACTTC. Its protein product is CASSLAQTGGEKQYF.

Notes on this clonotype: A read error is likely, as this CDR3 ends without the conserved phenylalanine or tryptophan. The rearrangement links TRBV3-1 to TRBJ1-5; D uncertain. This CDR3 is built from 14 residues. Germline CDR1 LGHDT, CDR2 YNNKEL (reference sequence). Trimming removed 5 bases from V and 4 bases from J, with 12 bases in between. CDR3 bases: TGTGCCAGCAGCTATGCCCCGGGGAATCAGCCCCAGCATCTT. Its protein product is CASSYAPGNQPQHL.

The CDR3 reads CTSSPLDTLTDTQYF. As DNA, the CDR3 is TGTACCAGCAGCCCTTTGGACACCCTTACAGATACGCAGTATTTT. The V call is TRBV7-2, the J call TRBJ2-3; weak D call: TRBD1 (5 bases). Germline CDR1 is SGHTA and CDR2 is FQGNSA. The V end was cut by 5 bases, the J end by 3 bases, with 15 bases between. CDR3 length: 15 amino acids. The whole variable domain, remainder taken from reference TRBV7-2 and TRBJ2-3, is GAGVSQSPSNKVTEKGKDVELRCDPISGHTALYWYRQSLGQGLEFLIYFQGNSAPDKSGLPSDRFSAERTGGSVSTLTIQRTQQEDSAVYLCTSSPLDTLTDTQYFGPGTRLTVL.

This clonotype was counted many times. This chain links TRBV4-3 with TRBJ2-2; 8 bases align to TRBD1. The V segment lost 2 bases and the J segment 4 bases; nucleotides outside the gene matches: 3. CDR3 length: 15 amino acids. Per germline, CDR1 LGHNA and CDR2 YSLEER. The DNA of the CDR3 is TGCGCCAGCAGCCAATTCAGGGGGCGCACCGGGGAGCTGTTTTTT. Translation gives CASSQFRGRTGELFF.

There are a few counts of this clonotype. An end of the junction differs from the germline gene, which may be a read error. The chain uses TRBV4-1 and TRBJ2-5, with D hard to call. The CDR3 contains 15 residues. Germline V CDR1 and CDR2: MGHRA, YSYEKL. CDR3 coding DNA: TGCGCCAGCAGCCAAGATAATGGCTACCAAGAGACCCGGTACTTC. This encodes CASSQDNGYQETRYF.

This clonotype was recorded many times. This sequence joins TRBV7-9 and TRBJ1-5; D may be TRBD1 (5 bases). V lost 5 bases and J lost 2, with 10 bases in between. CDR1 and CDR2 from the germline V gene are SEHNR and FQNEAQ (reference sequence). The CDR3 contains 14 residues. The CDR3 here is CASSDGTGNQPQHF. The DNA of the CDR3 is TGTGCCAGCAGCGACGGGACCGGCAATCAGCCCCAGCATTTT.

The chain joins TRBV7-9 to TRBJ2-7; 8 nucleotides agree with TRBD1. The ends lost 3 bases at V and 6 bases at J; junction bases unmatched: 13. The CDR3 runs 16 residues. Germline V gives CDR1 SEHNR, CDR2 FQNEAQ (reference sequence). The CDR3 nucleotides read TGTGCCAGCAGCTTGGGGACAGGCATTTCCCCTGGCGAGCAGTACTTC. It specifies CASSLGTGISPGEQYF.

Many counts were recorded for this clonotype. The V and J genes are TRBV7-9 and TRBJ2-3; the match to TRBD1 covers 12 bases. CDR1 and CDR2 from the germline V gene are SEHNR and FQNEAQ (reference sequence). Trimming removed 6 bases from V and 4 bases from J; junction bases left unmatched: 20. CDR3 size: 20 residues. CDR3 protein: CASSSTHEPRDRGLADTQYF. In nucleotides, the CDR3 is TGTGCCAGCAGTTCGACGCACGAGCCCAGGGACAGGGGGCTGGCAGATACGCAGTATTTT.

The chain links TRBV6-5 to TRBJ2-5; TRBD1 aligns across 8 bases. The length of the CDR3 is 14 residues. Trimming cost V 2 bases and J 2 bases; bases outside gene matches: 1. From germline, CDR1 is MNHEY and CDR2 SVGAGI. CDR3 region: CASSYRQGQETQYF. CDR3 DNA: TGTGCCAGCAGTTACCGACAGGGGCAAGAGACCCAGTACTTC.

This clonotype came up many times. The J gene is TRBJ1-1, the V gene TRBV5-5; perhaps TRBD1 as D (5 bases). The CDR3 runs to 17 residues. The V gene's germline CDR1 is SGHKS and CDR2 YYEKEE (reference sequence). V was cut by 4 bases and J by 1 base, with 20 bases left in between. CDR3 sequence reads: CASSPGAGVRTNTEAFF. The CDR3 bases are TGTGCCAGCAGCCCCGGAGCGGGGGTCCGGACGAACACTGAAGCTTTCTTT.